This T cell receptor beta chain was retrieved from a study of T cell responses to AZD1222 COVID-19 vaccine (TCRdb year 2021). Turning to the overall study: AZD1222 recipients whose second dose came at about 4 weeks and those whose second dose came at about 12 weeks were combined into one group, since spike-specific TCR depth and breadth did not differ between the two schedules. TCR sequencing covered more than 230 trial participants: 200 to 210 given two doses of AZD1222 and 26 given two doses of MenACWY control vaccine. Trial participants were enrolled by age into subgroups of 18-55, 56-69 and 70-plus years, and approximately 150, 30 and 60 TCR-sequenced participants, respectively, were included in these subgroups. The paper as a whole reports these results and caveats: CD4 TCRs associated with the vaccine covered the entire spike protein, and the dominant responses were in regions 160-218 and 743-854. Because no samples from the day 14 peak response were available, repertoires could be characterized only after the peak T cell response. Participants were mostly white British and included more females than males, and it was suggested by the authors that clonal diversity may have been underestimated. The 56-69-year group was small, and its depth increase did not reach significance, likely because of low power. Epitopes outside the regions mutated in the B.1.351 and B.1.1.7 variants were reportedly recognized by nearly half of the unique spike-specific TCRs. Conclusions about previously exposed vaccinees are limited, since just 6 or 7 AZD1222 recipients were seropositive for SARS-CoV-2 at baseline. Spike-specific TCR breadth and depth rose significantly after two AZD1222 doses compared with day 0 and with MenACWY recipients.

As regards this clone: This receptor's antigen is unknown. It has no much larger one-base neighbor in the sample; base qualities were not kept.

The time point label here, explained by the study, means: baseline before first vaccination. Vaccinee samples were obtained from the UK trials COV001 and COV002, which included a single-blind randomized controlled phase 2/3 trial of AZD1222 (ChAdOx1 nCoV-19) in healthy adults. For TCRbeta chain sequencing, PBMC samples from trial participants were taken at day 0 and at day 28 after the second dose. The CDR3 regions of human TCRbeta chains were analyzed by immunosequencing. The authors processed their data as follows. TCRs in the repertoires were matched against a reference library of SARS-CoV-2-specific TCRs that had been generated with the MIRA antigen-specificity platform. Breadth was defined as the fraction of unique TCRs that were SARS-CoV-2-associated, and depth was defined as the fraction of total T cells that were SARS-CoV-2-associated. Each spike-specific TCR was assigned to its reactive spike region and to a CD4 or CD8 class using the MIRA data. Log10-transformed breadth and depth values were compared by one-way ANOVA with Sidak's multiple comparisons tests. Not all clones reach the TCRdb copy of this immuneACCESS table, which keeps in-frame sequences only. Checked studies attribute under half of the gap to unresolved V genes and leave the rest unexplained. The V and J calls and the clone size are those of that table, but D and trimming were determined from the DNA. This sample holds 120,000 or so clones; about nine tenths were observed only once. Of the sample, approximately 7.9% falls within the top ten clones.

After removal of 4 bases from V and 2 bases from J, the junction retains 6 bases not matched to a gene. Per the germline V gene (reference sequence), SGHNT is the CDR1 and YYREEE is the CDR2. The CDR3 has 14 amino acids, counting the end cysteine and phenylalanine. The only DNA kept is the CDR3, 42 bases in frame from the first base. This specimen was peripheral blood, taken on day 0 of AZD1222 vaccination. This TCR was sampled from an adult in good health. The chain links TRBV5-4 with TRBJ2-7; TRBD1 fits 7 bases in the junction. The base sequence is TGTGCCAGCAGCCTAGACAGGGCAGCCTACGAGCAGTACTTC. This encodes CASSLDRAAYEQYF.